This TCR beta chain was retrieved from a study of cytomegalovirus exposure and HLA in healthy donors. The wider study: Unique TCRs from HLA-typed donors, about 78 million of them, were held in an early data release. Of all 400 or so donors who were genotyped, about 84% belonged to the Caucasian-associated ancestry cluster.

This CDR3 comprises 15 residues. V lost 2 bases, J lost 9 bases, and 17 bases lay in between. Germline CDR1 is SGHNT and CDR2 is YYREEE (reference sequence). Overall study results and limits: Indistinguishability led to the exclusion of some V segments, TRBV6-2 and TRBV6-3 included. Researchers reportedly found TCR beta sequences accurately predicted most subjects' HLA-A and HLA-B alleles.

A remark on this clone: Antigen specificity is unknown.

The PCR contained 60 Vbeta and 13 Jbeta primers. The assay was immunoSEQ multiplex PCR, and TCRdb's table has in-frame clones only and misses some. The profile shows some 65,000 clones, over 50% of them singletons. This sequence joins TRBV5-4 and TRBJ2-2; weak D call: TRBD2 (7 bases). The TCR was taken from a man aged 25-45 years in good health and CMV-seronegative. Sample: PBMCs. The CDR3 sequence: CASSFEVTGGRELFF. As DNA, the CDR3 is TGTGCCAGCAGCTTTGAGGTTACCGGGGGGCGGGAGCTGTTTTTT. Variable domain in full (rest from reference TRBV5-4 and TRBJ2-2): ETGVTQSPTHLIKTRGQQVTLRCSSQSGHNTVSWYQQALGQGPQFIFQYYREEENGRGNFPPRFSGLQFPNYSSELNVNALELDDSALYLCASSFEVTGGRELFFGEGSRLTVL.